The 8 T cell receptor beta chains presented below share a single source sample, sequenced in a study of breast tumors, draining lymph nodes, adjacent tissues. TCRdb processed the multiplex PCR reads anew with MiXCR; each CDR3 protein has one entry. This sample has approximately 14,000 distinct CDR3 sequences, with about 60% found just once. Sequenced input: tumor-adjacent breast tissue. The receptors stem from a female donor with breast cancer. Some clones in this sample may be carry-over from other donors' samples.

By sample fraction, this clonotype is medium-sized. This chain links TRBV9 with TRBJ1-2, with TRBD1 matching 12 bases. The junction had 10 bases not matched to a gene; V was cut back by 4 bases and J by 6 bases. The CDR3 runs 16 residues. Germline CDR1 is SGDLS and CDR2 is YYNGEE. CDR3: CASSSEGTGGWNGYTF. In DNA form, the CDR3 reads TGTGCCAGCAGCTCAGAAGGGACAGGGGGCTGGAATGGCTACACCTTC.

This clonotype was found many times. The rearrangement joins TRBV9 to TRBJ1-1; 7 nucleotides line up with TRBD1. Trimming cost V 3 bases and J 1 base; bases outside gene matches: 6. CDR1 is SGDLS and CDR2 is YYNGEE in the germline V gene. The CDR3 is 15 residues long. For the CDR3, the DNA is TGTGCCAGCAGCGCCTTGGGACAGCCGAACACTGAAGCTTTCTTT. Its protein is CASSALGQPNTEAFF.

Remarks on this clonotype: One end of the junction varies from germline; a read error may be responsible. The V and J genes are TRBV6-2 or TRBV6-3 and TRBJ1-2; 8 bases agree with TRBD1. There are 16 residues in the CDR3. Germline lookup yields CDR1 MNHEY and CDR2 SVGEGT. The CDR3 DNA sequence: TGTGCCAGCAGTTTCTCCGGGACAGGAGATAACCATGGCTATACCTTC. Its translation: CASSFSGTGDNHGYTF.

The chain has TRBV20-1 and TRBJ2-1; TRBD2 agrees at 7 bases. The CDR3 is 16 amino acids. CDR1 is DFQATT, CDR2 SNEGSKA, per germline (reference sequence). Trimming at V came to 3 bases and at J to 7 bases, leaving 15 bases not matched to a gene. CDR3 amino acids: CSASLASGKKWNEQFF. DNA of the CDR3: TGCAGTGCTAGCTTGGCTAGCGGCAAGAAGTGGAATGAGCAGTTCTTC.

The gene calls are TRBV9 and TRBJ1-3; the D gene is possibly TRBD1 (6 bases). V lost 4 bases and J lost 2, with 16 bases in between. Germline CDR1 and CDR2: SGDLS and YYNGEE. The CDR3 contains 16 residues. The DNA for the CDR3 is TGTGCCAGCAGCCCAAACGTCGGGGGCGCTGGAAACACCATATATTTT. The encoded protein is CASSPNVGGAGNTIYF.

The CDR3 DNA reads TGTGCCAGCAGTGAATCCCCGTACAATGAGCAGTTCTTC. Residues: CASSESPYNEQFF. This sequence joins TRBV25-1 and TRBJ2-1; D uncertain. Trimming took off 1 base at V and 4 bases at J, with 5 bases between the two ends. CDR1 and CDR2 (germline): MGHDK, SYGVNS. This CDR3 contains 13 residues.

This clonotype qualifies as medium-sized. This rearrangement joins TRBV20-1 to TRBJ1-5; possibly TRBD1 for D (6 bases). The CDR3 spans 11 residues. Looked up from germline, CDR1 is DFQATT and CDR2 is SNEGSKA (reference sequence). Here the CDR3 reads CRPQGHQPQHF. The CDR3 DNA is TGCAGGCCACAGGGACATCAGCCCCAGCATTTT.

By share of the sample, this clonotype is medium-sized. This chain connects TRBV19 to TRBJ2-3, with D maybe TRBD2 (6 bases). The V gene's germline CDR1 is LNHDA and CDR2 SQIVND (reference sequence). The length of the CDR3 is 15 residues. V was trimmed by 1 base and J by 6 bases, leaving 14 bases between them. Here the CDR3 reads CASSIGREWRDTQYF. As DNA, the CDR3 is TGTGCCAGTAGTATAGGGAGGGAGTGGAGGGATACGCAGTATTTT.